Following are 2 T cell receptor beta chains from one sample sequenced in a study of spatial heterogeneity in lung cancer (dated by TCRdb to about 2019). The library was produced with 5' RACE. Data came from a NextSeq 500. TCRdb itself trimmed the public reads at Q25 with fastp, ran MiXCR and retained productive beta chains. CDR3 protein duplicates are merged, each entry listing the most common genes and DNA. The sample contains 80,000 to 95,000 distinct CDR3 sequences, approximately 8.6% of them found a single time. The biggest ten clones account for 6.9% of the sample. The sample's time point, from its label and the paper: sample taken at primary tumor resection. TCR sequencing used whole RNA extracted from tumor and nontumor lung tissue, or from cryopreserved PBMC samples, without cell sorting. Sequenced here: PBMCs, sampled at surgery. The source of these receptors is a male donor with early-stage non-small cell lung cancer.

This clonotype was seen at least ten times. The chain couples TRBV7-8 to TRBJ2-3; maybe TRBD2 (6 bases). CDR1 and CDR2 from the germline V gene are SGHVS and FQNEAQ. CDR3 length: 17 residues. V dropped 3 bases and J dropped 0 bases, with 16 bases sitting between them. CDR3 DNA sequence: TGTGCCAGCAGCTTCCCTACGGGCGGGGCTAGCACAGATACGCAGTATTTT. Protein: CASSFPTGGASTDTQYF.

This clonotype was counted many times. This chain connects TRBV12-3 or TRBV12-4 to TRBJ2-3, with 7 bases fitting TRBD2. V was pared by 8 bases and J by 2 bases, with 7 bases of the junction left unmatched. The CDR3 covers 14 residues. CDR3 sequence: CASGRDLLTDTQYF. The CDR3 coding sequence is TGTGCCAGCGGGAGGGACTTACTCACAGATACGCAGTATTTT.